A selection of T cell receptor beta chains follows, all from one sample in a study of shared clonotypes between healthy human individuals. Sequenced by immunoSEQ multiplex PCR; TCRdb stores in-frame clones only, minus some. Of hundreds of thousands of clones in the sample, approximately 96% were seen once. Sequencing was done on a sample of naive CD8+ T cells sorted from blood. All receptors come from a woman aged 25 to 39 in good health. Both conserved end residues are part of each CDR3. A D gene is named only where the DNA matches it firmly.

CASSLGAGRDYEQYF,TGTGCCAGCAGCTTAGGAGCAGGGAGGGATTACGAGCAGTACTTC,TRBD2,TRBJ2-7,TRBV11-2
CASSFEAAVLATDTQYF,TGTGCCAGCAGCTTTGAGGCAGCCGTCTTGGCCACAGATACGCAGTATTTT,-,TRBJ2-3,TRBV11-2
CASMGGRYEQFF,TGCGCCAGCATGGGGGGTCGATACGAGCAGTTCTTC,-,TRBJ2-1,TRBV10-2
CASNATGRNSNQPQHF,TGTGCCAGCAACGCGACAGGGAGGAATAGCAATCAGCCCCAGCATTTT,-,TRBJ1-5,TRBV21-1
CASSLKLAAPRNEQFF,TGTGCCAGCAGCCTAAAACTAGCGGCCCCCCGGAATGAGCAGTTCTTC,TRBD2,TRBJ2-1,TRBV5-6
CSVGRGSGAYEQYF,TGCAGCGTCGGAAGGGGGTCGGGGGCCTACGAGCAGTACTTC,-,TRBJ2-7,TRBV29-1
CASSQGTDTQYF,TGTGCCAGCAGCCAAGGTACAGATACGCAGTATTTT,-,TRBJ2-3,TRBV27
CASSFGGLSTDTQYF,TGTGCCAGCAGCTTCGGGGGATTGAGCACAGATACGCAGTATTTT,-,TRBJ2-3,TRBV11-2
CASSLGFHEQYF,TGCGCCAGCAGCCTCGGGTTTCACGAGCAGTACTTC,-,TRBJ2-7,TRBV5-1
CASSDSGRPYNEQFF,TGTGCCAGTAGTGATAGCGGGAGACCTTACAATGAGCAGTTCTTC,TRBD2,TRBJ2-1,TRBV19
CAISLFRLAVRGETQYF,TGTGCCATCAGCTTATTTCGGCTAGCCGTTCGGGGTGAGACCCAGTACTTC,-,TRBJ2-5,TRBV10-3
CAWSPPWTSGTGELFF,TGTGCCTGGAGTCCCCCTTGGACTAGCGGGACCGGGGAGCTGTTTTTT,TRBD2,TRBJ2-2,TRBV30
CASSLGTGPVDEQFF,TGCGCCAGCAGCTTAGGGACAGGGCCCGTGGATGAGCAGTTCTTC,TRBD1,TRBJ2-1,TRBV5-1
CSVEDTGLLLGTDTQYF,TGCAGCGTTGAAGATACGGGGCTCCTCCTTGGCACAGATACGCAGTATTTT,-,TRBJ2-3,TRBV29-1
CASSSYSGIPQETQYF,TGTGCCAGTAGTTCTTACTCCGGAATCCCTCAAGAGACCCAGTACTTC,-,TRBJ2-5,TRBV19
CASSLGGDEQYF,TGTGCCAGCAGCCTGGGAGGGGACGAGCAGTACTTC,TRBD2,TRBJ2-7,TRBV5-4
CASSLIWAATNEKLFF,TGTGCCAGCAGCTTAATCTGGGCAGCAACTAATGAAAAACTGTTTTTT,-,TRBJ1-4,TRBV7-9
CASRVPNLYEQYF,TGTGCCAGCAGAGTCCCTAACCTCTACGAGCAGTACTTC,-,TRBJ2-7,TRBV6-1
CASRPEGGTNYGYTF,TGTGCCAGCAGGCCAGAGGGGGGTACTAACTATGGCTACACCTTC,-,TRBJ1-2,TRBV7-8
CASAEIGTPKGYTF,TGCGCCAGCGCGGAAATTGGGACCCCAAAGGGCTACACCTTC,-,TRBJ1-2,TRBV4-1
CASSSVEAFSTDTQYF,TGTGCCAGCAGCTCCGTCGAGGCTTTTAGCACAGATACGCAGTATTTT,-,TRBJ2-3,TRBV5-8
CASSASGSGTGELFF,TGCGCCAGCAGCGCAAGCGGGAGCGGCACCGGGGAGCTGTTTTTT,TRBD2,TRBJ2-2,TRBV5-1